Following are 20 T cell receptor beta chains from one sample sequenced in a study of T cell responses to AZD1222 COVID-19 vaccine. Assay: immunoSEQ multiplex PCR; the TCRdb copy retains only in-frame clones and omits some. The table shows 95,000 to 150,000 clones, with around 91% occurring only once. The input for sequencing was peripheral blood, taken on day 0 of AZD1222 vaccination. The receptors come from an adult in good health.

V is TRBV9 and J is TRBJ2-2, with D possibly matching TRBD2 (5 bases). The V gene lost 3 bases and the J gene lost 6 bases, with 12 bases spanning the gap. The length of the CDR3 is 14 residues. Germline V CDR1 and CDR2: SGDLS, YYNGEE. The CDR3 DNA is TGTGCCAGCAGCGCCGAGGACTTGTCCGGGGAGCTGTTTTTT. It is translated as CASSAEDLSGELFF.

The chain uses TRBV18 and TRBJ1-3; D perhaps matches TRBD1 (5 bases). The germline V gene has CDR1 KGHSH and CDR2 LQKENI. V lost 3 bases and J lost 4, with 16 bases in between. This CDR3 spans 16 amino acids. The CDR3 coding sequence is TGTGCCAGCTCACCCTCCGGGACTATCGGGGGAAACACCATATATTTT. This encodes CASSPSGTIGGNTIYF.

Here the CDR3 reads CASSPGTGGTTVLTF. CDR3 DNA: TGTGCCAGCAGCCCTGGGACAGGGGGCACGACCGTCCTGACTTTC. The V gene is TRBV9, the J gene TRBJ2-6, with 12 positions matching TRBD1. V trimming: 4 bases; J trimming: 12 bases; junction bases outside the gene matches: 8. Per the germline V gene, CDR1 is SGDLS and CDR2 is YYNGEE. The CDR3 extends over 15 amino acids. Full variable domain (rest looked up from reference TRBV9 and TRBJ2-6): DSGVTQTPKHLITATGQRVTLRCSPRSGDLSVYWYQQSLDQGLQFLIQYYNGEERAKGNILERFSAQQFPDLHSELNLSSLELGDSALYFCASSPGTGGTTVLTFGAGSRLTVL.

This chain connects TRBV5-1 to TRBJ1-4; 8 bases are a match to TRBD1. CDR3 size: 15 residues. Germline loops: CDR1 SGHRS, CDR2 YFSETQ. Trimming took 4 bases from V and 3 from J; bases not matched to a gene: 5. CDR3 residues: CASSPGTGPNEKLFF. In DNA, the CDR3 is TGCGCCAGCAGCCCCGGGACAGGCCCTAATGAAAAACTGTTTTTT.

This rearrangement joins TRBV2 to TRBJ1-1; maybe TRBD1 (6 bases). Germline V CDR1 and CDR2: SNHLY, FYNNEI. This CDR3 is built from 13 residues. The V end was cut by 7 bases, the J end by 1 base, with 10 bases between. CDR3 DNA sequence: TGTGCCAGCATGGACAGACCGAACACTGAAGCTTTCTTT. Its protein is CASMDRPNTEAFF.

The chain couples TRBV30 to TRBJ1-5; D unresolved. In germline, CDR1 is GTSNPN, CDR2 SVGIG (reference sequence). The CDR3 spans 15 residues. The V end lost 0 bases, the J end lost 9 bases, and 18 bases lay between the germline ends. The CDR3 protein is CAWSVMREPSRPQHF. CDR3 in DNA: TGTGCCTGGAGTGTAATGCGCGAACCTTCCCGGCCCCAGCATTTT.

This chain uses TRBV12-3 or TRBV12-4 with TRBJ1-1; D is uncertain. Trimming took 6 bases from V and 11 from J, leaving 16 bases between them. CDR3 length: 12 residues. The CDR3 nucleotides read TGTGCCAGCAGCGGTACGGTGCCGCGGGCTTTCTTT. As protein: CASSGTVPRAFF.

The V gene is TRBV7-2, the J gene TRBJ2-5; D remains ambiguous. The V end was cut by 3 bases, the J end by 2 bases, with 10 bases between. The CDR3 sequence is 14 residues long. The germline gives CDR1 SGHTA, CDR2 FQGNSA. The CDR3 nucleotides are TGTGCCAGCAGCTTTTCCCACGGGCAAGAGACCCAGTACTTC. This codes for CASSFSHGQETQYF.

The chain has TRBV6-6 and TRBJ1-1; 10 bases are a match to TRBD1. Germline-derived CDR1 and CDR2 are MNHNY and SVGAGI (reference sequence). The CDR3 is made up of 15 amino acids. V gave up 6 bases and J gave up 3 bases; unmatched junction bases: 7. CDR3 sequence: CASSRQGAEDTEAFF. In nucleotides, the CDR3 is TGTGCCAGCAGCCGACAGGGGGCGGAGGACACTGAAGCTTTCTTT.

In DNA, the CDR3 is TGTGCCAGCAGCGAAGGCGGTGCGGGAAACACCATATATTTT. This encodes CASSEGGAGNTIYF. The V call is TRBV9, the J call TRBJ1-3; D uncertain. The germline V gene has CDR1 SGDLS and CDR2 YYNGEE. The CDR3 spans 14 residues. The V end was cut by 3 bases, the J end by 4 bases, with 11 bases between.

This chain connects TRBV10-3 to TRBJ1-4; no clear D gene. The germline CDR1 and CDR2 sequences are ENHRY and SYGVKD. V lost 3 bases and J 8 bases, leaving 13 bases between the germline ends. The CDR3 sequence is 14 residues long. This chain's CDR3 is CAISDNIRGEKLFF. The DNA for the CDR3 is TGTGCCATCAGTGATAACATCCGAGGGGAAAAACTGTTTTTT.

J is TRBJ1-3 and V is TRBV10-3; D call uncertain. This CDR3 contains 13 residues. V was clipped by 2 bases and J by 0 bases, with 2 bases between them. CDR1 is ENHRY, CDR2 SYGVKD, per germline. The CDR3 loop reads CAISESSGNTIYF. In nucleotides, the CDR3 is TGTGCCATCAGTGAGAGCTCTGGAAACACCATATATTTT.

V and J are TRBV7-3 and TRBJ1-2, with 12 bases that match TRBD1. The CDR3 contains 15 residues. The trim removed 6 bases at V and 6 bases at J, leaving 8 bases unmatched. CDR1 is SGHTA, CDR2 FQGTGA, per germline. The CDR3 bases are TGTGCCAGCAGTCCCGGGACAGGGGGCTTCGATGGCTACACCTTC. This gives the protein CASSPGTGGFDGYTF.

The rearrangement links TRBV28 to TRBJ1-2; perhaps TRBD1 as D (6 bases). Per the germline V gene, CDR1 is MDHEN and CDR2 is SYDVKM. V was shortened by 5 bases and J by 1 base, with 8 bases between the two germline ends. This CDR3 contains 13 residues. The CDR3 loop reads CASSPQGNYGYTF. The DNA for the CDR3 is TGTGCCAGCAGTCCACAGGGTAACTATGGCTACACCTTC.

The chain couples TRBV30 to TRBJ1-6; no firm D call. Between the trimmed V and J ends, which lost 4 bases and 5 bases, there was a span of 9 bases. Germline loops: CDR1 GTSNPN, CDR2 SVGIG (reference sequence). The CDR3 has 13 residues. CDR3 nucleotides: TGTGCCTGGAAGTCGCAGCATAATTCACCCCTCCACTTT. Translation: CAWKSQHNSPLHF.

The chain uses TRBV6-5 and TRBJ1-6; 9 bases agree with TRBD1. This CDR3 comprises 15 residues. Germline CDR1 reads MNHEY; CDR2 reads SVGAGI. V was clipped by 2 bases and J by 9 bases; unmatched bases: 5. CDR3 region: CASSYEGQGVSPLHF. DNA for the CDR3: TGTGCCAGCAGTTACGAGGGACAGGGAGTTTCACCCCTCCACTTT.

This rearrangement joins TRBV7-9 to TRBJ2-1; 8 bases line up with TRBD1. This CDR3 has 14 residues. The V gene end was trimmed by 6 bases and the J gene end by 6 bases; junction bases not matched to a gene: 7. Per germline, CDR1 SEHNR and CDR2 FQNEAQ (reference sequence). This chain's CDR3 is CASRNPGGANEQFF. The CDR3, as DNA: TGTGCCAGCAGAAACCCAGGGGGCGCCAATGAGCAGTTCTTC.

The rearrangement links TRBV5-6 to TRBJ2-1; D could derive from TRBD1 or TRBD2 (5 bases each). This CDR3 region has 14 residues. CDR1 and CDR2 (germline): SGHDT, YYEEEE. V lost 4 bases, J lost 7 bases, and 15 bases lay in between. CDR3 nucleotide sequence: TGTGCCAGCAGCGGGACCCCCTCCCGGAATGAGCAGTTCTTC. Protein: CASSGTPSRNEQFF.

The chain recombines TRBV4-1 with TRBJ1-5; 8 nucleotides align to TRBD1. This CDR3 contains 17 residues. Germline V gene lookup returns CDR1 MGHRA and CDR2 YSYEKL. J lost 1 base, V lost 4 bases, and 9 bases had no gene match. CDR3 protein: CASSPTGAFLSNQPQHF. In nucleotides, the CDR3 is TGCGCCAGCAGCCCGACAGGGGCGTTTTTGAGCAATCAGCCCCAGCATTTT.

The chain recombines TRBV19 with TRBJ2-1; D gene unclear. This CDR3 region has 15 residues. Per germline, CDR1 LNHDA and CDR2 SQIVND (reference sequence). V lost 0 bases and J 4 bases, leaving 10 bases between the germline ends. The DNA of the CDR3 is TGTGCCAGTAGTATAGAGGGTATGCGGTACAATGAGCAGTTCTTC. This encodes CASSIEGMRYNEQFF. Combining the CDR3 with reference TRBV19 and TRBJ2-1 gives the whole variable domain DGGITQSPKYLFRKEGQNVTLSCEQNLNHDAMYWYRQDPGQGLRLIYYSQIVNDFQKGDIAEGYSVSREKKESFPLTVTSAQKNPTAFYLCASSIEGMRYNEQFFGPGTRLTVL.